The T cell receptor (beta chain) under discussion was sequenced for a study of T cell repertoires in aging, cancer and after chemotherapy. The template was genomic DNA from peripheral blood, not RNA. A mixed TRB-A/B primer pool amplified rearranged TRB by multiplex touch-down PCR. From the multiplex PCR reads, TCRdb called clonotypes with MiXCR, one entry per CDR3 protein. The table shows roughly 6,500 distinct CDR3 sequences, with under 35% occurring only once. Germline CDR1 LNHDA, CDR2 SQIVND (reference sequence). The length of the CDR3 is 13 residues. Between the trimmed V and J ends, which lost 4 bases and 6 bases, there was a span of 12 bases.

The specimen was blood. The chain is built from TRBV19 and TRBJ1-1; D is perhaps TRBD1 (5 bases). The sequence was obtained from a human donor with a blood cancer. CDR3 nucleotides: TGTGCCAGTAGTAATGGACATGACCCTGAAGCTTTCTTT. It encodes CASSNGHDPEAFF.